This TCR beta chain was profiled in a study of cytomegalovirus exposure and HLA in healthy donors. As for the study in general: Among the roughly 400 genotyped donors, 65% to 90% were placed in the Caucasian-associated ancestry cluster. Study-level findings and limits: A later analysis reportedly identified an Asian-associated ancestry cluster as carrying fewer N-insertions than the roughly 670-donor mean. There were three CMV-associated chains whose specificity for CMV antigens was confirmed in vitro. Indistinguishable V segments, including TRBV6-2 and TRBV6-3, were excluded.

With regard to this clone: Its specificity is unknown.

V dropped 0 bases and J dropped 9 bases, with 11 bases sitting between them. The CDR3 is 13 residues long. CDR1 and CDR2 from the germline V gene are LGHNA and YSLEER. Researchers ran the PCR with 60 Vbeta and 13 Jbeta primers. Method: immunoSEQ multiplex PCR; TCRdb's copy keeps in-frame clones and lacks some. The repertoire has 200,000 to 250,000 clones, about three quarters of them found once; the top ten carry around 2.9%. This receptor was taken from a woman aged 55-70 years in good health and CMV-seropositive. Sequenced input: PBMCs. This chain joins TRBV4-3 and TRBJ1-1; D is unclear. As DNA, the CDR3 is TGCGCCAGCAGCCAAGATCCGGAGCGACAAGCTTTCTTT. Residues: CASSQDPERQAFF.